This TCR beta chain was sequenced for a study of T-cell memory formation after mild COVID-19 (dated by TCRdb to 2020 to 2022). About the study as a whole: Most TCR sequence clusters were specific to one of the two donors. In a couple of donors, T-cell clones that expanded and contracted after mild COVID-19 were followed by sequencing TCRalpha and TCRbeta repertoires longitudinally. The cohort comprised two young, previously healthy adult volunteers, one female and one male. What the study reported, not specific to this receptor: The second-wave clones that peaked on day 37 were not confirmed to be SARS-CoV-2 specific. Only two mild cases were covered in the study, and larger cohorts including severe cases with pre-infection samples were considered necessary. Some responding clones were detected in pre-infection memory, suggesting pre-existing cross-reactive memory T cells joined the SARS-CoV-2 response. From day 15 to 85, contracting clones showed balanced CD4/CD8 phenotypes, whereas a second wave of clones that expanded from day 15 to 37 leaned towards CD4+. Contracting CD4+ clones were found mainly in CM and EM memory subsets, while CD8+ clones were enriched in EMRA.

V was cut back by 7 bases and J by 0 bases, leaving a gap of 10 bases between them. The CDR3 goes from the cysteine to the phenylalanine over 15 residues. Only the CDR3 part of the read is kept: 45 bases, read in frame from the first base. Sequences ENHRY (CDR1) and SYGVKD (CDR2) are obtained from the germline V gene. In the case of this clonotype: Its cognate antigen has yet to be identified. Base qualities are not at hand, and no much larger clone is one base apart.

The reads were generated on an Illumina NovaSeq 6000. TCRalpha and TCRbeta cDNA libraries were built by 5'RACE with constant-segment primers, adding sample barcodes and unique molecular identifiers. Trizol reagent was used to extract RNA from every sample. Library amplification was performed in two PCR steps, and a second sample barcode and Illumina TruSeq adapters were introduced in the second step. The libraries were sequenced on an Illumina NovaSeq using 2 x 150 bp paired-end reads. In the source study's methods: The reads were demultiplexed and collapsed into UMI-guided consensus sequences using migec v1.2.7. Using mixcr v2.1.11, UMI consensuses were aligned to TRA and TRB V and J templates and then assembled into clonotypes. Clonotypes were classified as expanded or contracted when called significant by both edgeR and NoisET, with noise models trained on biological replicates. edgeR calls used a false discovery rate-adjusted p below 0.01 and a log2 fold-change threshold of 1. As an exploratory analysis of dynamics, max-normalized trajectories of the 1000 most abundant clonotypes were examined with PCA combined with hierarchical clustering. The CD4 or CD8 phenotype of responding clones was assigned using the separately sequenced CD4+ and CD8+ repertoires. TCRdb passed the public sequencing reads through fastp at Q25 and MiXCR, retaining productive beta sequences. Every entry covers one CDR3 protein and lists the most common genes and DNA from its rows. The authors' filters were not applied to this entry. This sample gives 300,000 to 350,000 distinct CDR3 sequences in total; more than 13% of them show up just once. The top ten clones comprise around 20% of the sample.

Ficoll-Paque density gradient centrifugation was the method used to isolate PBMCs. This clonotype was obtained from a man younger than 35 who had mild COVID-19 (a few samples of this study predate the infection). The sample titles of this study are shuffled in the database, so cell type and time point are left out; the donor was told from shared clones. Sample: PBMCs or a T cell subset sorted from them (not recorded which). The receptor chain draws on TRBV10-3 and TRBJ2-6; the D gene is possibly TRBD2, with 5 bases matching. The CDR3 protein: CAITRGGSGANVLTF. The nucleotide sequence is TGTGCCATCACACGTGGAGGCTCTGGGGCCAACGTCCTGACTTTC.